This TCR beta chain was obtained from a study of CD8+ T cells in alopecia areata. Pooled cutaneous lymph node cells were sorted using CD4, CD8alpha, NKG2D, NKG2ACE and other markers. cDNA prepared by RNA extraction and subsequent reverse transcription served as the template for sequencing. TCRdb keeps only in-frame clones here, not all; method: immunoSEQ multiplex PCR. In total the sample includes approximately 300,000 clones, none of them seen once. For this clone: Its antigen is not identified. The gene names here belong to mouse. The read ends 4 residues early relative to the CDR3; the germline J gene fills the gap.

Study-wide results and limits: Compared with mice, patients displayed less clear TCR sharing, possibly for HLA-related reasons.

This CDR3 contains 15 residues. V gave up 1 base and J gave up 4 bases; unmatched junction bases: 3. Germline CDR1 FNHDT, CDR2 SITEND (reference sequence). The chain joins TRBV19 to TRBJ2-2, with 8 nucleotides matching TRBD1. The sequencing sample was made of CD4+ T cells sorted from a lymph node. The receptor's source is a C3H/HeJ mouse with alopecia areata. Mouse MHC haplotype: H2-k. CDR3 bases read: TGTGCCAGCAGTATAAAGACAGGGGCCACCGGG. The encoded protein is CASSIKTGATG. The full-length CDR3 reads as CASSIKTGATGQLYF.